These 9 T cell receptor beta chains originate from one sample sequenced in a study of cytomegalovirus exposure and HLA in healthy donors. The PCR contained 60 Vbeta and 13 Jbeta primers. Assay used: immunoSEQ multiplex PCR; TCRdb lists only in-frame clones, some missing. The repertoire includes about 120,000 clones, about 86% of them detected once, and 3.9% sits in the top ten. Material for sequencing was PBMCs. All receptors come from a woman under 40 in good health and CMV-seronegative.

The CDR3 sequence: CASSSREFPNTGELFF. The CDR3 region has the DNA TGCGCCAGCAGTAGCAGGGAATTCCCGAACACCGGGGAGCTGTTTTTT. The chain couples TRBV4-1 to TRBJ2-2; D is perhaps TRBD1 (5 bases). The CDR3 sequence is 16 residues long. In germline, CDR1 is MGHRA, CDR2 YSYEKL. Trimming left V 6 bases short and J 0 bases short, with 14 bases between.

The chain couples TRBV11-2 to TRBJ2-1; 8 nucleotides agree with TRBD2. The CDR3 covers 18 residues. Looked up from germline, CDR1 is SGHAT and CDR2 is FQNNGV. J was trimmed by 2 bases and V by 1 base; bases with no gene match: 10. The CDR3 here is CASSLAVSSGRPYNEQFF. For the CDR3, the DNA is TGTGCCAGCAGCTTAGCCGTCTCGAGCGGGAGACCCTACAATGAGCAGTTCTTC.

This rearrangement joins TRBV18 to TRBJ2-5; 14 nucleotides agree with TRBD2. CDR1 is KGHSH, CDR2 LQKENI, per germline. The CDR3 is 18 residues long. Unmatched junction bases numbered 10, after V lost 3 bases and J lost 4 bases. The CDR3 DNA is TGTGCCAGCTCACCCCAGGGACTAGCGGGAGCCTTCGGAGAGACCCAGTACTTC. Amino acids: CASSPQGLAGAFGETQYF.

There are a few counts of this clone. Additional DNA sequences in this sample encode the identical CDR3. V is TRBV6-4 and J is TRBJ2-1; 10 bases map to TRBD2. Per germline, CDR1 MRHNA and CDR2 SNTAGT. Trimming at V came to 0 bases and at J to 4 bases, leaving 0 bases not matched to a gene. The CDR3 runs to 15 residues. The CDR3 protein is CASSDSTSGYNEQFF. Here the CDR3 DNA reads TGTGCCAGCAGTGACTCGACTAGCGGGTACAATGAGCAGTTCTTC.

The chain uses TRBV10-2 and TRBJ2-7; weak D call: TRBD2 (5 bases). V was cut by 8 bases and J by 10 bases, with 18 bases left in between. The CDR3 is 12 residues long. Per the germline V gene, CDR1 is WSHSY and CDR2 is SAAADI. The CDR3: CASEEDAGGQYF. In DNA form, the CDR3 reads TGCGCCAGCGAGGAGGACGCCGGAGGCCAGTACTTC.

This clone was counted a few times. The chain joins TRBV4-3 to TRBJ2-1, with 12 bases identical to TRBD2. The germline V gene has CDR1 LGHNA and CDR2 YSLEER. The CDR3 length is 17 residues. J gave up 2 bases and V 3 bases, and 5 bases lay outside the gene matches. The DNA of the CDR3 is TGCGCCAGCAGCCATACGAGGACTAGCGGGACCTACAATGAGCAGTTCTTC. Translated: CASSHTRTSGTYNEQFF.

This clone was detected only a few times. This chain links TRBV19 with TRBJ2-7; 8 bases are shared with TRBD1. Looked up from germline, CDR1 is LNHDA and CDR2 is SQIVND (reference sequence). With 1 base clipped from V and 3 bases from J, the junction kept 5 bases outside the gene matches. CDR3 length: 15 residues. Here the CDR3 reads CASSIGDRRNYEQYF. The CDR3 nucleotides are TGTGCCAGTAGTATAGGGGACAGGAGAAACTACGAGCAGTACTTC.

The rearrangement uses TRBV28 and TRBJ2-7; D is perhaps TRBD1 (5 bases). V lost 3 bases and J lost 7, with 13 bases in between. Germline lookup yields CDR1 MDHEN and CDR2 SYDVKM. This CDR3 contains 13 residues. CDR3 residues: CASSFRQGREQYF. Here the CDR3 DNA reads TGTGCCAGCAGTTTTCGCCAGGGTAGGGAGCAGTACTTC.

The V gene is TRBV5-1, the J gene TRBJ2-1; the match to TRBD2 covers 7 bases. Germline V CDR1 and CDR2: SGHRS, YFSETQ. The CDR3 spans 15 residues. With 8 bases clipped from V and 3 bases from J, the junction kept 11 bases outside the gene matches. The CDR3 coding sequence is TGCGCCAGTGGGCCCGGGGGGTTTAACTACAATGAGCAGTTCTTC. Its translation: CASGPGGFNYNEQFF.